Here is one TCR beta chain with its context. This clonotype came up a few times. Its target antigen remains unknown. Base qualities are not recorded, but no much larger clone differs from it by a single base. The sequencer listed for this sample is Illumina HiSeq 2500. Quantitative 5'-RACE with molecular barcodes was used to prepare TCR beta libraries. The paper's data handling went like this. A new computational method, built on a probabilistic model of VDJ rearrangement, was used to identify disease-linked TCR variants. The raw public reads went through TCRdb reprocessing: fastp at Q25, MiXCR clone calling, in-frame beta chains kept. For every CDR3 protein sequence, its rows merge into one entry that carries the most common genes and DNA. None of the V and J calls come from the authors' own analysis; TCRdb made them. This sample comprises some 700,000 distinct CDR3 sequences, roughly 19% of them detected only once. Under 20% of the sample goes to the ten largest clones.

There are 14 amino acids in the CDR3, from cysteine to phenylalanine inclusive. The DNA shown is the 42-base CDR3, in frame from base 1. Trimming leaves V shorter by 4 bases and J shorter by 4 bases, with the junction holding 9 bases beyond the gene matches. The germline V gene supplies CDR1 SQVTM and CDR2 ANQGSEA. These data originate in a study of CD8 T cells in ankylosing spondylitis (dated by TCRdb to 2017 to 2019). Study-wide context: The study set out to find disease-linked TCR variants by profiling T cell receptor beta repertoires in ankylosing spondylitis patients and healthy donors. The whole study cohort included over 85 healthy donors and 25 ankylosing spondylitis patients. Peripheral blood was sampled, and synovial fluid was additionally collected from ankylosing spondylitis patients. The research as a whole found: A TCR beta motif made up of several highly homologous amino acid variants appeared to be characteristic of blood from ankylosing spondylitis patients. The disease-linked clones showed a CD8+ phenotype and occurred at relatively low frequencies in peripheral blood. The disease-linked clones were reported to be significantly enriched in matched synovial fluid samples from ankylosing spondylitis patients. Some motif variants had previously been reported in the synovial fluid and blood of reactive arthritis patients, which suggests shared mechanisms of disease initiation.

The sequence came from a male donor with ankylosing spondylitis. Sample: blood, either unsorted or a sorted T cell fraction (not recorded which). This receptor chain uses TRBV29-1 and TRBJ2-5, and 7 junction bases match TRBD1. Read as DNA, the sequence is TGCAGCGTTGGTACAGGGGATGTCGGAGAGACCCAGTACTTC. This encodes CSVGTGDVGETQYF.